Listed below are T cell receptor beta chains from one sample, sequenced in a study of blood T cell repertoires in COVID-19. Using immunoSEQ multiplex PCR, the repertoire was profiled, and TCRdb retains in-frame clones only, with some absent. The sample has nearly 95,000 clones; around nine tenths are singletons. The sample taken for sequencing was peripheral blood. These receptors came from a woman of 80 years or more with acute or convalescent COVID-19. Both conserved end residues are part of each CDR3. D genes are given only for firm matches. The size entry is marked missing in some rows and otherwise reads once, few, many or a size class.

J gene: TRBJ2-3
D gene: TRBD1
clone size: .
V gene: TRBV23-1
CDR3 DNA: TGCGCCAGCAGTCATAGCAGGGGGTTAGATACGCAGTATTTT
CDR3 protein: CASSHSRGLDTQYF

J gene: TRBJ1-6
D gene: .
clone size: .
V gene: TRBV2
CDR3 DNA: TGTGCCAGCAGTTACGACATAAATAATTCACCCCTCCACTTT
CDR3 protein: CASSYDINNSPLHF

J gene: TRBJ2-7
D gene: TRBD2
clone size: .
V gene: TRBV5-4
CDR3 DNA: TGTGCCAGCAGCGCGCCGCGGGAGGGCTCCTACGAGCAGTACTTC
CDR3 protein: CASSAPREGSYEQYF

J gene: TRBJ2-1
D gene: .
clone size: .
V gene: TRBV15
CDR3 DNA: TGTGCCACCAGCCGGACAACCCAGGGATATGAGCAGTTCTTC
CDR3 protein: CATSRTTQGYEQFF

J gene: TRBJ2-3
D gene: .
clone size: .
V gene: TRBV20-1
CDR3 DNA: TGCAGTGCTAGTATGGGGCTTGGTGATACGCAGTATTTT
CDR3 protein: CSASMGLGDTQYF

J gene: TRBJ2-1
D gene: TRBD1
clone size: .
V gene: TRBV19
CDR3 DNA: TGTGCCAGTAGTATAGGGACAGGCCAACCCTACAATGAGCAGTTCTTC
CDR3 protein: CASSIGTGQPYNEQFF

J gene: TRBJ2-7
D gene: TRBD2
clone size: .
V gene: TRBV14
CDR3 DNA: TGTGCCAGCAGTCGTGGGGGGGTAGAGAAGCAGTACTTC
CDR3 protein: CASSRGGVEKQYF

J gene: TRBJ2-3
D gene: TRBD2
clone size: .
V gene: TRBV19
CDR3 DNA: TGTGCCAGTAGTATATCTAGCGGGAGTTCCACAGATACGCAGTATTTT
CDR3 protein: CASSISSGSSTDTQYF

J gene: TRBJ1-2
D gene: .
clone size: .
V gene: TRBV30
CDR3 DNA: TGTGCCTGGAGTGAGGGGCTCGGCTACACCTTC
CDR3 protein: CAWSEGLGYTF

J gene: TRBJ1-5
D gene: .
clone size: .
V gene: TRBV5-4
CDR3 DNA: TGTGCCAGCAGCTTGGGTGGGAGTCAGCCCCAGCATTTT
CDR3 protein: CASSLGGSQPQHF

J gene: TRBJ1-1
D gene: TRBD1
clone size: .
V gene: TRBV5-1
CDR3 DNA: TGCGCCAGCAGCCCTGACAGGGCCCAACTGAACACTGAAGCTTTCTTT
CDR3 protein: CASSPDRAQLNTEAFF

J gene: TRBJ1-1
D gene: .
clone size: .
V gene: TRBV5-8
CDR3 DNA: TGTGCCAGCAAGGGGCAGGGGAGGGACACTGAAGCTTTCTTT
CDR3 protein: CASKGQGRDTEAFF

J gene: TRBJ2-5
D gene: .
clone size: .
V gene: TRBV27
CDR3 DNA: TGTGCCCCCAAGGGCAGGGGCCAAGAGACCCAGTACTTC
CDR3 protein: CAPKGRGQETQYF

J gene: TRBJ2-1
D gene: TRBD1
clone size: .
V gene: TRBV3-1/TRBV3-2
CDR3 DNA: TGTGCCAGCAGCCGTAGGCTTTTAGGACAGGGGTGGGATGAGCAGTTCTTC
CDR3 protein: CASSRRLLGQGWDEQFF

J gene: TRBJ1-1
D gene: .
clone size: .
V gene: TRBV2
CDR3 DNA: TGTGCCAGCAGTTTTACCGGGACATCGAACACTGAAGCTTTCTTT
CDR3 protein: CASSFTGTSNTEAFF

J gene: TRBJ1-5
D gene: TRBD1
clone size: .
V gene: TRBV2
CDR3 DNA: TGTGCCAGCAGACTAAGACAGGGCGGAAATCAGCCCCAGCATTTT
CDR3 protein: CASRLRQGGNQPQHF

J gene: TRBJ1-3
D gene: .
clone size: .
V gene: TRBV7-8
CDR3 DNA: TGTGCCAGCAGCCCCCGCTCGAGAGGAAACACCATATATTTT
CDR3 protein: CASSPRSRGNTIYF

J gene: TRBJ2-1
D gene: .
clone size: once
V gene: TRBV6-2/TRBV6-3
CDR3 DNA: TGTGCCAGCAGCCTTGGGCGGGGCGGATACAATGAGCAGTTCTTC
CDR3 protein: CASSLGRGGYNEQFF

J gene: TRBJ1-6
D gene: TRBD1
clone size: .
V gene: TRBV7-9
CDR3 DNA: TGTGCCAGCACCCCGGGACAGGGAGGAGGATCACCCCTCCACTTT
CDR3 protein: CASTPGQGGGSPLHF

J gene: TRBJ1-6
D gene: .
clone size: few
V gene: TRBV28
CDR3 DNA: TGTGCCAGCAGCCCACCCGGCAGGGCCAATTCACCCCTCCACTTT
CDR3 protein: CASSPPGRANSPLHF

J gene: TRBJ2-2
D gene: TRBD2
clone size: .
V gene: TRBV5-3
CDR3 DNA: TGTGCCAGAAGCTTGCGCAGTTTCGAGCGGGGCGACACCGGGGAGCTGTTTTTT
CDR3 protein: CARSLRSFERGDTGELFF

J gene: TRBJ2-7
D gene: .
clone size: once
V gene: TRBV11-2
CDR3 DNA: TGTGCCAGCAGCCCCGCGCGGGTCTCCTACGAGCAGTACTTC
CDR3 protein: CASSPARVSYEQYF

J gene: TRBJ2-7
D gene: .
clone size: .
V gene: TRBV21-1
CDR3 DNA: TGTGCCAGCAGCAAAAAGGGGGCCTACGAGCAGTACTTC
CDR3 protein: CASSKKGAYEQYF

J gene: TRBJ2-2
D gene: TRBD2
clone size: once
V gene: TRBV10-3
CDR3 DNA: TGTGCCACCGGACCGGGGGGGGCGGCCGGGGAGCTGTTTTTT
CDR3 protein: CATGPGGAAGELFF

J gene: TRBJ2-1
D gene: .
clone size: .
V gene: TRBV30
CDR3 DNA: TGTGCCTGGGGAAAGGAGCCCCCTCTCGCTATTGAGCAGTTCTTC
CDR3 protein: CAWGKEPPLAIEQFF

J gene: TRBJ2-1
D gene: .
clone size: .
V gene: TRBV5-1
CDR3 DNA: TGCGCCAGCAGCCACACCGGGACTTGGTCCAATGAGCAGTTCTTC
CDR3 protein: CASSHTGTWSNEQFF

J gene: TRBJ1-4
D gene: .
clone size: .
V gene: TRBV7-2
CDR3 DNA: TGTGCCAGCAGCTTAACCCAGGTCGATAATGAAAAACTGTTTTTT
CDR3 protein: CASSLTQVDNEKLFF

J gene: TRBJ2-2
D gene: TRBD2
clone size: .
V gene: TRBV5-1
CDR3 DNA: TGCGCCAGCAGCTTCCTAGCGGGAGCCGGCGGGGAGCTGTTTTTT
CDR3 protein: CASSFLAGAGGELFF

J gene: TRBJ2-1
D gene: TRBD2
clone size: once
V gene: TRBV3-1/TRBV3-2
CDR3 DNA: TGTGCCAGCAGCCAAGATCAGGTGGCTAGCGGGGGACCGTGGATCTTC
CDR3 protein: CASSQDQVASGGPWIF

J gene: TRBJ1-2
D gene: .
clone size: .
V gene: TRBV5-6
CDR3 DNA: TGTGCCAGCAGCCTGGGGAGTAACTATGGCTACACCTTC
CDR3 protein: CASSLGSNYGYTF

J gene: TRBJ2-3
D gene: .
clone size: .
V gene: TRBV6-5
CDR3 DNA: TGTGCCAGCAGGGAGGTCCAAGATACGCAGTATTTT
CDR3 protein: CASREVQDTQYF

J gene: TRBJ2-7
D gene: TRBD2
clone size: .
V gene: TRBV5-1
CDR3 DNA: TGCGCCAGCAGCTTGGTTGGTAGCGGGAGTGCCGGGCCCTACGAGCAGTACTTC
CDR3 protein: CASSLVGSGSAGPYEQYF

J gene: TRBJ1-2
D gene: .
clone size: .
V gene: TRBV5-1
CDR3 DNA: TGCGCCAGCAGCTTGGGGCAAATCGAACGCTACACCTTC
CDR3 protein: CASSLGQIERYTF